The sequence of this TCR beta chain was determined in a study of blood T cell repertoires in COVID-19 (dated by TCRdb to about 2020). At the level of the whole study: The collaborator samples originated in the United States, Italy and Spain and spanned the acute and convalescent phases of COVID-19. Nearly every sample came with metadata listing a de-identified subject ID, COVID-19 status, age in years and sex. The dataset comprised deeply sampled blood TCRbeta repertoires from subjects exposed to, actively infected with, or recovered from COVID-19. Where HLA class I and class II types were available, the types were taken from metadata supplied by the sample provider, not from assay-based typing. The repertoires were released in a freely available public database intended as a resource for research on the immune response to SARS-CoV-2. Samples were obtained from the ongoing ImmuneRACE study (first 160 participants) and from 1,254 subjects provided by 6 global collaborators. The material from the prospective study consisted of cDNA or gDNA derived from T cells, B-cell-depleted T cells, or PBMCs. The paper as a whole reports these results and caveats: The amount of clinical and demographic metadata varied by source and participant and was provided uncurated.

The CDR3 has 19 amino acids, counting the end cysteine and phenylalanine. Only the CDR3 portion is preserved as DNA: 57 bases, with reading frame beginning at the first base. TCRbeta CDR3 regions were amplified from genomic DNA by means of the immunoSEQ Assay, a bias-controlled multiplex PCR. In the source study's methods: The number of nucleated cells in each sample was estimated from the amplification of reference gene primers within the assay. Sequence reads were collapsed and filtered to measure the absolute abundance of every unique TCRbeta CDR3 rearrangement. For each sample, productive Simpson clonality was calculated as the square root of Simpson's diversity index across productive rearrangements. The immuneACCESS repertoire file appears here via TCRdb, limited to in-frame rearrangements. These files lack a portion of the clones; in checked studies, under half of the deficit traces to unresolved V genes, and the cause of the others is not known. The DNA was the basis for D and trimming; V, J and clone size are from that table. The sample table lists tens of thousands of clones, roughly 85% of them with a count of one. Less than 30% of the sample lies in the top ten.

The collaborating institutions used their own protocols to collect whole blood in K2EDTA tubes. Collaborator samples were shipped for TCRbeta analysis as frozen whole blood, isolated PBMCs, or DNA extracted from either sample type. This clone was seen just once. Its antigen has not been determined. There are no base qualities to consult, and no much larger clone falls within one base. The rearranged segments are TRBV21-1 and TRBJ2-5; TRBD2 was called by the table and not checked on the DNA. TRBV21-1 is designated a pseudogene. The sample taken for sequencing was peripheral blood. The sequence came from a man aged 60 to 75 with active or convalescent COVID-19. The nucleotide sequence is given as TGTGCCAGCCCCAAAAGGTCCCCCGGGACTAGCGGGCGCGTAGAGACCCAGTACTTC. Its amino acids are CASPKRSPGTSGRVETQYF.